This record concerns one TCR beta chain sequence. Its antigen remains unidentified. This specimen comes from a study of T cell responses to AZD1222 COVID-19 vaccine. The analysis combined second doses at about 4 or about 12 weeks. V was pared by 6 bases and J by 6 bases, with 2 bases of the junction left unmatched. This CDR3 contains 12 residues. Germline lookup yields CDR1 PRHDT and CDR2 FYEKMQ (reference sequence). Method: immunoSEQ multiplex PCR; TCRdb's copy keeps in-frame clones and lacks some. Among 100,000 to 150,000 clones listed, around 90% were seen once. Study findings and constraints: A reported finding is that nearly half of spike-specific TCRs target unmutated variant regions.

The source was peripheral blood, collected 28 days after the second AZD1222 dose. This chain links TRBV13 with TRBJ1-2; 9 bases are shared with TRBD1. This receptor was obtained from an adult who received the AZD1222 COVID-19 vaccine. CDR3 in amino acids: CASRRQGDGYTF. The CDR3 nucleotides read TGTGCCAGCAGGCGACAGGGGGATGGCTACACCTTC.